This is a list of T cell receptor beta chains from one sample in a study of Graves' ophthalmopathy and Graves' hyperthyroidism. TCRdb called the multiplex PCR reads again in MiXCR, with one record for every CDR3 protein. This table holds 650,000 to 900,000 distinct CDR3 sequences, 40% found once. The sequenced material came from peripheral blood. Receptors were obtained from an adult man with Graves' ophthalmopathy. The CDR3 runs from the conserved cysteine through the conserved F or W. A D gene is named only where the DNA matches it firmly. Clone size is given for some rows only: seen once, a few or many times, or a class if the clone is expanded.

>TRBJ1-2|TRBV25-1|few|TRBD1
CATTGEANYGYTF
TGTGCCACGACAGGGGAAGCTAACTATGGCTACACCTTC
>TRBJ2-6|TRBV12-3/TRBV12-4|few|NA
CASSFIGIVPGANVLTF
TGTGCCAGCAGTTTTATCGGGATTGTGCCTGGGGCCAACGTCCTGACTTTC
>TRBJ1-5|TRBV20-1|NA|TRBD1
CSAHPDLGQGNQPQHF
TGCAGTGCCCACCCTGATTTGGGACAGGGGAATCAGCCCCAGCATTTT
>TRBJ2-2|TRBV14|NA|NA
CASSQDQPATGELFF
TGTGCCAGCAGCCAAGATCAACCGGCCACCGGGGAGCTGTTTTTT
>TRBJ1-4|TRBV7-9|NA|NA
CASSGTSFEKLFF
TGCGCCAGCTCCGGGACCTCTTTTGAAAAACTGTTTTTT
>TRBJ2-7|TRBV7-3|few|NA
CASSPSPDSYEQYF
TGTGCCAGCAGCCCGAGTCCGGACTCCTACGAGCAGTACTTC
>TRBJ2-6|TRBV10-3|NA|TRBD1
CASSLGTGISFGANVPTF
TGTGCCAGCAGCCTAGGGACAGGGATTTCCTTTGGGGCCAACGTCCCGACTTTC
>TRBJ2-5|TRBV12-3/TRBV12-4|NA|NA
CASSLLVSGGSSETQYF
TGTGCCAGCAGTTTACTGGTCTCTGGGGGTTCGTCAGAGACCCAGTACTTC
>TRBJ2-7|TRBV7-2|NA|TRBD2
CASSLFAGGYEQYF
TGTGCCAGCAGCTTATTTGCGGGGGGTTACGAGCAGTACTTC
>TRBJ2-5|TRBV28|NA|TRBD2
CASRRRGGRETQYF
TGTGCCAGCAGGAGACGGGGGGGCCGTGAGACCCAGTACTTC
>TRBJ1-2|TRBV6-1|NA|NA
CASSETGTGRKDYGYTF
TGTGCCAGCAGTGAGACTGGTACAGGGAGAAAGGACTATGGCTACACCTTC
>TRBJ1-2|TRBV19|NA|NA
CDSSIPRNYGYTF
TGTGACAGTAGTATTCCCAGAAACTATGGCTACACCTTC
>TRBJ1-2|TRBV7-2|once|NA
CASSSGAGSYGYTF
TGTGCCAGCAGTTCAGGGGCCGGGAGCTATGGCTACACCTTC
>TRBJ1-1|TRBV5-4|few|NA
CASSPRWTDSQPTEAFF
TGTGCCAGCAGCCCAAGATGGACAGATTCCCAACCAACGGAAGCTTTCTTT
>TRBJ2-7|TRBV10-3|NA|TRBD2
CASSFGTSGGLTYEQYF
TGTGCCAGCAGTTTTGGGACTAGCGGGGGCCTCACCTACGAGCAGTACTTC
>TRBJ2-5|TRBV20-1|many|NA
CSALKGQGGIGETQYF
TGCAGTGCCCTCAAGGGGCAGGGCGGCATTGGGGAGACCCAGTACTTC
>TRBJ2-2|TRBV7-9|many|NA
CASSWSTGELFF
TGTGCCAGCAGCTGGTCCACCGGGGAGCTGTTTTTT
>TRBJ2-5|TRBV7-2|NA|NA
CASSPRAGVTQYF
TGTGCCAGCAGCCCCCGGGCCGGGGTCACCCAGTACTTC
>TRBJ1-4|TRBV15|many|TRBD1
CATSSEGQRGEKLFF
TGTGCCACCAGCAGCGAGGGACAGCGGGGGGAAAAACTGTTTTTT
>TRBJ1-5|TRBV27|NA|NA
CASSSLVGVGNQPQHF
TGTGCCAGCAGTTCCTTGGTGGGGGTAGGTAATCAGCCCCAGCATTTT
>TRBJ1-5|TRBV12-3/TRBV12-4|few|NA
CASSYGGIGNQPQHF
TGTGCCAGCAGTTACGGGGGGATCGGCAATCAGCCCCAGCATTTT
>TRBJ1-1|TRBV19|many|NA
CASSRGQNTEAFF
TGTGCCAGTAGCCGGGGACAGAACACTGAAGCTTTCTTT
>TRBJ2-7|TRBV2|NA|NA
CASSTQWGEQYF
TGTGCCAGCAGTACCCAATGGGGCGAGCAGTACTTC
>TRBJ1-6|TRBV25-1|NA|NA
CASSLIGYEAGEGSPLHF
TGTGCCAGCAGCTTAATAGGATATGAGGCAGGGGAAGGTTCACCCCTCCACTTT
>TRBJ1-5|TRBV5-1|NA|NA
CASSLDSMAGQPQHF
TGCGCCAGCAGCTTGGATTCGATGGCGGGTCAGCCCCAGCATTTT
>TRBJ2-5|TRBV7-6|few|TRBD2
CASSLNPPSGTLKETQYF
TGTGCCAGCAGCTTAAATCCTCCTAGCGGGACCTTAAAAGAGACCCAGTACTTC
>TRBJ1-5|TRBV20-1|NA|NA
CSASSLKTVPYSNQPQHF
TGCAGTGCCAGTAGCTTAAAGACAGTTCCTTATAGCAATCAGCCCCAGCATTTT
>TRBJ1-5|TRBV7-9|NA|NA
CASSLGLWYSNQPQHF
TGTGCCAGCAGCTTGGGGTTGTGGTATAGCAATCAGCCCCAGCATTTT
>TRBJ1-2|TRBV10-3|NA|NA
CASRASGEGYTF
TGTGCCAGCAGGGCTAGCGGGGAAGGCTACACCTTC
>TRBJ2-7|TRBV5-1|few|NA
CASSLGYRGYEQYF
TGCGCCAGCAGCTTGGGGTACCGAGGCTACGAGCAGTACTTC
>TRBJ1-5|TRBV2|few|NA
CASSSWTGRTNQPQHF
TGTGCCAGCAGTTCCTGGACGGGTCGGACCAATCAGCCCCAGCATTTT
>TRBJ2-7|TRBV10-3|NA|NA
CAISDPPGGEQYF
TGTGCCATCAGTGACCCCCCCGGGGGCGAGCAGTACTTC
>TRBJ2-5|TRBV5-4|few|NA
CASSLDEAFWETQYF
TGTGCCAGCAGCTTGGACGAGGCCTTCTGGGAGACCCAGTACTTC
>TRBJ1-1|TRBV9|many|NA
CASSPVLGSSTEAFF
TGTGCCAGCAGCCCAGTTTTGGGATCCAGCACTGAAGCTTTCTTT
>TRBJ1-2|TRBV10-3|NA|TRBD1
CASTPQEGAYGYTF
TGTGCCAGCACTCCCCAGGAGGGGGCCTATGGCTACACCTTC
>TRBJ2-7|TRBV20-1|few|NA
CSARGLPAYEQYF
TGCAGTGCCCGGGGACTGCCTGCCTACGAGCAGTACTTC
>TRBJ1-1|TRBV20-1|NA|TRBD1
CSASTGTGNGAFF
TGCAGTGCTAGTACCGGGACAGGGAATGGAGCTTTCTTT
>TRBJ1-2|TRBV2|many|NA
CASSDRRGHGYTF
TGTGCCAGCAGTGATAGGAGGGGACATGGCTACACCTTC
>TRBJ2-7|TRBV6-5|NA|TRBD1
CASSYSTGGSYEQYF
TGTGCCAGCAGTTACTCGACAGGGGGCTCCTACGAGCAGTACTTC
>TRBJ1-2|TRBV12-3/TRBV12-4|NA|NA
CASSMGQMNYGYTF
TGTGCCAGCAGTATGGGGCAGATGAACTATGGCTACACCTTC
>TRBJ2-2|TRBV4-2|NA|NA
CASSQDRRQGELFF
TGTGCCAGCAGCCAAGATCGCAGGCAGGGGGAGCTGTTTTTT
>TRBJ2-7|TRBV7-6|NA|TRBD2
CASSGTGTNFYEQYF
TGTGCCAGCAGCGGGACCGGGACTAATTTCTACGAGCAGTACTTC
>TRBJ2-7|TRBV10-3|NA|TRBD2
CASNEREPSYEQYF
TGTGCCAGCAACGAGCGGGAGCCATCCTACGAGCAGTACTTC